This entry is about one TCR beta chain. Its cognate antigen is unknown. Each CDR3 protein is one row after TCRdb ran MiXCR on the 5' RACE reads. The table has under 700,000 distinct CDR3 sequences, around 17% seen once. Germline assignment: CDR1 SGHDT and CDR2 YYEEEE. Trimming stripped 0 bases from V and 4 bases from J, with 11 bases between. The CDR3 has 15 amino acids. This sample was included in a study of T cells after yellow fever vaccination. The overall study: SMART-Seq v4 Ultra Low Input prepared libraries from low-cell fractions.

Study-wide results and caveats: The secondary T-cell response peaked on day 5, not day 15, but was weaker. Once the booster was given, most primary-vaccination clones reappeared, at just under 98% for CD4 and approximately 88% for CD8.

The sample consisted of PBMCs, taken less than 6 days after the first yellow fever vaccination. The chain has TRBV5-6 and TRBJ1-5; TRBD1 might be the D (5 bases). This TCR was sampled from a man between 18 and 35 years old who received the YFV17D yellow fever vaccine. The CDR3 sequence is CASSLDGAGNQPQHF. CDR3 DNA sequence: TGTGCCAGCAGCTTGGACGGGGCTGGTAATCAGCCCCAGCATTTT.